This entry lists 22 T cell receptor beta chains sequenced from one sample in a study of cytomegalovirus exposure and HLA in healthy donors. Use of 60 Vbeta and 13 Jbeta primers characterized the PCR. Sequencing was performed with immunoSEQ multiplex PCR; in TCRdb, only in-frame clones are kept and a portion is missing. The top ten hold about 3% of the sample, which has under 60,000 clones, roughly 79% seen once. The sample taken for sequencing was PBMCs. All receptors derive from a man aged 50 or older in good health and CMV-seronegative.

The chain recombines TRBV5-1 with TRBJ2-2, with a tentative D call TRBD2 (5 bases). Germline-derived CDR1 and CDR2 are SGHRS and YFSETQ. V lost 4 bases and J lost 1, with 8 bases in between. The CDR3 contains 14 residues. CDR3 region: CASSRAVNTGELFF. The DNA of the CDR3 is TGCGCCAGCAGCCGAGCGGTGAACACCGGGGAGCTGTTTTTT. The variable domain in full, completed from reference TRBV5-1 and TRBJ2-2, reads KAGVTQTPRYLIKTRGQQVTLSCSPISGHRSVSWYQQTPGQGLQFLFEYFSETQRNKGNFPGRFSGRQFSNSRSEMNVSTLELGDSALYLCASSRAVNTGELFFGEGSRLTVL.

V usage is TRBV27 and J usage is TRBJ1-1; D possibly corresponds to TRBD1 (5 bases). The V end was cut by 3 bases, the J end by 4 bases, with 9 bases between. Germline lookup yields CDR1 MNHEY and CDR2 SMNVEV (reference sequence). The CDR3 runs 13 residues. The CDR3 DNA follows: TGTGCCAGCAGTTTCAGGGAGGGCACTGAAGCTTTCTTT. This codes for CASSFREGTEAFF.

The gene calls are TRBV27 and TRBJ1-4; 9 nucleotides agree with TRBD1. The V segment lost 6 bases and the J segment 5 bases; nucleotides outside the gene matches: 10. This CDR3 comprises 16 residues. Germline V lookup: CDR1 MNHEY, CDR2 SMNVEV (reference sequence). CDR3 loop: CASRPKGQGWNEKLFF. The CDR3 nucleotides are TGTGCCAGCAGACCTAAGGGACAGGGTTGGAATGAAAAACTGTTTTTT. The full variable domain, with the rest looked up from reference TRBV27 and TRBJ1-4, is EAQVTQNPRYLITVTGKKLTVTCSQNMNHEYMSWYRQDPGLGLRQIYYSMNVEVTDKGDVPEGYKVSRKEKRNFPLILESPSPNQTSLYFCASRPKGQGWNEKLFFGSGTQLSVL.

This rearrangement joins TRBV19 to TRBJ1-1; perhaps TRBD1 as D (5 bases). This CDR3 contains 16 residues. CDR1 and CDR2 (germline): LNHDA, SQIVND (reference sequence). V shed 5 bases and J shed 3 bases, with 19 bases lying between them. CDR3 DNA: TGTGCCAGTAGTTTGGGACTGCCTCGCACCGACACTGAAGCTTTCTTT. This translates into CASSLGLPRTDTEAFF.

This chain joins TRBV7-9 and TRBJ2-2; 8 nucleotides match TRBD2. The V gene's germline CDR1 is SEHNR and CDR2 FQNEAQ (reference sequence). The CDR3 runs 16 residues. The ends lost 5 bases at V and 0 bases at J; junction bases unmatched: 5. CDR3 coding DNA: TGTGCCAGCAGCCCAGCGGGGGCCGCGAACACCGGGGAGCTGTTTTTT. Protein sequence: CASSPAGAANTGELFF.

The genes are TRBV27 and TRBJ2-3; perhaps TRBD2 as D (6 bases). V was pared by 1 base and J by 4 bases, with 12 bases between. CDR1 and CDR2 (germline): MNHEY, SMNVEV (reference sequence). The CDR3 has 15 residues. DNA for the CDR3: TGTGCCAGCAGTTTATTTCGCGGGGCGGCAGATACGCAGTATTTT. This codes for CASSLFRGAADTQYF.

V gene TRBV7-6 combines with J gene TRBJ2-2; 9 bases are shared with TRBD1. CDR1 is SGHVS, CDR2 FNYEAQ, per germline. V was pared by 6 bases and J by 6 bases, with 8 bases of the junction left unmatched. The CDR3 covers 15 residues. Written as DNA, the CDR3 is TGTGCCAGCAGACCTACAGGGGGCTTGGCCGGGGAGCTGTTTTTT. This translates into CASRPTGGLAGELFF.

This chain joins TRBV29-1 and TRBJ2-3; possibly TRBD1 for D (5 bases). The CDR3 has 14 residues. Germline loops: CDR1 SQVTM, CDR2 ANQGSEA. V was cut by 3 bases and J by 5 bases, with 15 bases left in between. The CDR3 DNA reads TGCAGCGTTGATAGGCAGGGAAGGCGAGATACGCAGTATTTT. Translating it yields CSVDRQGRRDTQYF.

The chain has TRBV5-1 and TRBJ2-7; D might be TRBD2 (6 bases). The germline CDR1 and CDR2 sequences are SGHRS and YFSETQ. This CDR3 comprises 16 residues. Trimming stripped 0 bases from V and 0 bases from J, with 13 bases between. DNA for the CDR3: TGCGCCAGCAGCTTGGGGCTCGCGGGGAGCTCCTACGAGCAGTACTTC. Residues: CASSLGLAGSSYEQYF.

For the CDR3, the DNA is TGTGCCAGCAGACGACAGTCCAATAATTCACCCCTCCACTTT. Protein sequence: CASRRQSNNSPLHF. V usage is TRBV27 and J usage is TRBJ1-6; D is perhaps TRBD1 (5 bases). The V gene's germline CDR1 is MNHEY and CDR2 SMNVEV (reference sequence). The CDR3 covers 14 residues. V lost 6 bases and J 5 bases, leaving 11 bases between the germline ends.

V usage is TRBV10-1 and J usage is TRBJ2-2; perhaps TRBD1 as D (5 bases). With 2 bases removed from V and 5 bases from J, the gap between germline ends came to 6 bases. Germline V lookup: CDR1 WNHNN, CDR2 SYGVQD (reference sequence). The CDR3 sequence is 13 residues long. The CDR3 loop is CASSEKGTGELFF. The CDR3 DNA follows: TGCGCCAGCAGTGAGAAGGGGACCGGGGAGCTGTTTTTT.

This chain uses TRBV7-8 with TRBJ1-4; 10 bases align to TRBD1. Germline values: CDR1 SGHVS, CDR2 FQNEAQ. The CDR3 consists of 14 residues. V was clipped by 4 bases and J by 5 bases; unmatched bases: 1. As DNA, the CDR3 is TGTGCCAGCAGCTCGGGACAGGGGAATGAAAAACTGTTTTTT. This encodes CASSSGQGNEKLFF.

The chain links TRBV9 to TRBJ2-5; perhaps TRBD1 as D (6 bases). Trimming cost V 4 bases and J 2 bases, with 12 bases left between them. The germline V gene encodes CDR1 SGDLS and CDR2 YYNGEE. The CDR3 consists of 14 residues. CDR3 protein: CASSTGTKQETQYF. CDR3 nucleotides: TGTGCCAGCAGCACAGGGACAAAACAAGAGACCCAGTACTTC.

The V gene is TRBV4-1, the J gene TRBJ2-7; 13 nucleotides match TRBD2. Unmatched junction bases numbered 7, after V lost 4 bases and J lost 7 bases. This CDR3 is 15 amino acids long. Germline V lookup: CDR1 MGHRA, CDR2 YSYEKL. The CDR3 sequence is CASSPTSGGLGEQYF. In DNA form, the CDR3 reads TGCGCCAGCAGCCCGACTAGCGGGGGGCTCGGGGAGCAGTACTTC.

The CDR3 here is CASSEGRQMNTGELFF. In DNA form, the CDR3 reads TGTGCCAGCTCGGAGGGCAGGCAGATGAACACCGGGGAGCTGTTTTTT. J is TRBJ2-2 and V is TRBV18, with D possibly TRBD2 on 6 matching bases. Germline lookup yields CDR1 KGHSH and CDR2 LQKENI. CDR3 length: 16 residues. V dropped 6 bases and J dropped 1 base, with 15 bases sitting between them.

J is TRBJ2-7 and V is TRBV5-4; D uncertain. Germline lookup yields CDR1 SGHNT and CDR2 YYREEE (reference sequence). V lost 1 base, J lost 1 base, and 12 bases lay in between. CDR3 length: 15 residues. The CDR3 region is CASSLKVGSSYEQYF. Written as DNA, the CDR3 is TGTGCCAGCAGCTTGAAAGTCGGTAGTTCCTACGAGCAGTACTTC.

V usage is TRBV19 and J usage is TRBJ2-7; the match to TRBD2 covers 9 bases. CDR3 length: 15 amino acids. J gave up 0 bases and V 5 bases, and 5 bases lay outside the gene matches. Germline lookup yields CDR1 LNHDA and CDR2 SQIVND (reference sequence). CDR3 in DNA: TGTGCCAGTAGTTTGCTAGCGGGGAGCTCCTACGAGCAGTACTTC. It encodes CASSLLAGSSYEQYF.

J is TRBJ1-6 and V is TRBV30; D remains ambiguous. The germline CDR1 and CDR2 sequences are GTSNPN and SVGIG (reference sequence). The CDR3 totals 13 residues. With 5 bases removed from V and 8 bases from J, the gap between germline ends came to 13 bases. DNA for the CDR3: TGTGCCTGGGAGGGCGGCGGGGATTCACCCCTCCACTTT. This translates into CAWEGGGDSPLHF. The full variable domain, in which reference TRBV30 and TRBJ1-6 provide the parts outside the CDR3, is SQTIHQWPATLVQPVGSPLSLECTVEGTSNPNLYWYRQAAGRGLQLLFYSVGIGQISSEVPQNLSASRPQDRQFILSSKKLLLSDSGFYLCAWEGGGDSPLHFGNGTRLTVT.

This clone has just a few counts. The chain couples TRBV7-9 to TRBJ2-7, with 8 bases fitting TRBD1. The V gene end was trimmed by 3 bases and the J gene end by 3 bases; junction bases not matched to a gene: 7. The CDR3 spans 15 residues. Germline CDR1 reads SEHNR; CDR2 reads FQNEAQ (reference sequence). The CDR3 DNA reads TGTGCCAGCAGCTTGGGGACAGGCGTCCGCTACGAGCAGTACTTC. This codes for CASSLGTGVRYEQYF. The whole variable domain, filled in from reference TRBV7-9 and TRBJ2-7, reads DTGVSQNPRHKITKRGQNVTFRCDPISEHNRLYWYRQTLGQGPEFLTYFQNEAQLEKSRLLSDRFSAERPKGSFSTLEIQRTEQGDSAMYLCASSLGTGVRYEQYFGPGTRLTVT.

The CDR3 region is CASSPLRNSGNTIYF. In DNA, the CDR3 is TGTGCCAGCAGCCCACTACGGAACTCTGGAAACACCATATATTTT. The chain employs TRBV7-8 and TRBJ1-3; no definite D call. The CDR3 runs to 15 residues. The germline gives CDR1 SGHVS, CDR2 FQNEAQ. The V gene lost 5 bases and the J gene lost 0 bases, with 11 bases spanning the gap.

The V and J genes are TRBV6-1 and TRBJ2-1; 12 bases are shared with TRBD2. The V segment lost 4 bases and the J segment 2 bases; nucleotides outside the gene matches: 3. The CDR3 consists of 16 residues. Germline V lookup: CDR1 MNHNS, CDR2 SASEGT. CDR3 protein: CASSVASGGAYNEQFF. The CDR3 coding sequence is TGTGCCAGCAGTGTTGCTAGCGGGGGGGCCTACAATGAGCAGTTCTTC.

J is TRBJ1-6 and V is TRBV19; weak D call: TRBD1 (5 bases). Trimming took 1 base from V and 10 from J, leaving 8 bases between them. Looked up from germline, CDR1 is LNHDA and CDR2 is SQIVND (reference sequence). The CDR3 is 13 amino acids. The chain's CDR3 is CASSIAGSSPLHF. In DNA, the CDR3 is TGTGCCAGTAGTATAGCAGGGTCCTCACCCCTCCACTTT.